Presented here are 3 T cell receptor beta chains from one specimen sequenced in a study of CD8 T cells in Susac syndrome. Reverse transcription of roughly 0.45 to 1 ug RNA used random hexamers. TCRdb reanalysed the immunoSEQ multiplex PCR reads using MiXCR and keeps one entry per CDR3 protein. This repertoire shows over 95,000 distinct CDR3 sequences, around 90% found once; its top ten account for about 0.11%. The sample taken for sequencing was CD8+ T cells from PBMCs. The receptor source for this set is a human donor in good health.

This chain uses TRBV27 with TRBJ1-4; 8 nucleotides match TRBD1. CDR1 and CDR2 (germline): MNHEY, SMNVEV (reference sequence). V lost 2 bases, J lost 8 bases, and 10 bases stayed unmatched. The CDR3 runs to 16 residues. CDR3 residues: CASSLKGQGAREKLFF. CDR3 in DNA: TGTGCCAGCAGTTTAAAGGGCCAGGGGGCGAGAGAAAAACTGTTTTTT.

This clonotype was seen just once. The rearrangement joins TRBV5-6 to TRBJ2-7, with 8 bases fitting TRBD2. Germline V gives CDR1 SGHDT, CDR2 YYEEEE. There are 15 residues in the CDR3. V lost 6 bases and J lost 2; bases outside the gene matches: 10. The CDR3 sequence: CASTPSGGSTYEQYF. As DNA, the CDR3 is TGTGCCAGCACCCCGTCGGGGGGGTCGACCTACGAGCAGTACTTC. The variable domain in full, completed from reference TRBV5-6 and TRBJ2-7, reads DAGVTQSPTHLIKTRGQQVTLRCSPKSGHDTVSWYQQALGQGPQFIFQYYEEEERQRGNFPDRFSGHQFPNYSSELNVNALLLGDSALYLCASTPSGGSTYEQYFGPGTRLTVT.

V usage is TRBV6-5 and J usage is TRBJ2-1; D may be TRBD1 (6 bases). Trimming removed 2 bases from V and 10 bases from J, with 18 bases in between. Germline CDR1 MNHEY, CDR2 SVGAGI. The CDR3 covers 15 residues. The CDR3 spells CASSYRPRDNREQFF. DNA of the CDR3: TGTGCCAGCAGTTACCGGCCAAGGGACAATCGGGAGCAGTTCTTC.